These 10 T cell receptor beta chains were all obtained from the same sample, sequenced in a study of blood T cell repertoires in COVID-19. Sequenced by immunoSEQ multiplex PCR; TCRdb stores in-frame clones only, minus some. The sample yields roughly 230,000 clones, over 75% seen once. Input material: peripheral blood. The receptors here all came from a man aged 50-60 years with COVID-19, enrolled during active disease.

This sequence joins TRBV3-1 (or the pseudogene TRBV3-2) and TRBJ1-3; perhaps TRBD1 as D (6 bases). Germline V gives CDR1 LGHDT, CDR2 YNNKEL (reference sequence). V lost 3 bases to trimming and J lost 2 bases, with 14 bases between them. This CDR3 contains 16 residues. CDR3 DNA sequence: TGTGCCAGCAGCCAGGACATCCAGGGGCCTGGAAACACCATATATTTT. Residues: CASSQDIQGPGNTIYF.

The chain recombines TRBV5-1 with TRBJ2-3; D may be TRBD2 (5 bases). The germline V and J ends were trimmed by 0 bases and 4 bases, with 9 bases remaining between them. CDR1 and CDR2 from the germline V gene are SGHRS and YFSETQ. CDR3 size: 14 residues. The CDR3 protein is CASSLGHGADTQYF. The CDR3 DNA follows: TGCGCCAGCAGCTTGGGACACGGGGCAGATACGCAGTATTTT.

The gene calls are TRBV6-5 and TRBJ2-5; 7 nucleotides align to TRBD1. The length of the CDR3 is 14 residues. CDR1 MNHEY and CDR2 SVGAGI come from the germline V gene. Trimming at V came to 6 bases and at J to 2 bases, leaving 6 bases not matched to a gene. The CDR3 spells CASSRGTVQETQYF. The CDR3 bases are TGTGCCAGCAGCCGTGGGACAGTACAAGAGACCCAGTACTTC.

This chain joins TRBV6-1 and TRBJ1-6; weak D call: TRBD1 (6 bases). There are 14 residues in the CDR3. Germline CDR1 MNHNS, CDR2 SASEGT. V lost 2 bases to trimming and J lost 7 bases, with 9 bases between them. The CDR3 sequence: CASSETGPNSPLHF. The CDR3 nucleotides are TGTGCCAGCAGTGAAACAGGGCCGAATTCACCCCTCCACTTT.

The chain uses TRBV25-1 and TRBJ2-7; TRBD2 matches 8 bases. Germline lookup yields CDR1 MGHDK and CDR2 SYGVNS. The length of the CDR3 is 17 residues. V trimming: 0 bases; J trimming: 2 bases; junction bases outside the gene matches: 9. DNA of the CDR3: TGTGCCAGCAGTGAATATAGCGGGACATCTTTCACCTACGAGCAGTACTTC. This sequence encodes CASSEYSGTSFTYEQYF.

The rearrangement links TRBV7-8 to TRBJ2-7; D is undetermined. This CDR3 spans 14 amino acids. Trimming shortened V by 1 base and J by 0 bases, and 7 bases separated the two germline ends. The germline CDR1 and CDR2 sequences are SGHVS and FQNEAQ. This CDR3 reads CASSLVAASYEQYF. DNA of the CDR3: TGTGCCAGCAGCTTAGTCGCGGCCTCCTACGAGCAGTACTTC.

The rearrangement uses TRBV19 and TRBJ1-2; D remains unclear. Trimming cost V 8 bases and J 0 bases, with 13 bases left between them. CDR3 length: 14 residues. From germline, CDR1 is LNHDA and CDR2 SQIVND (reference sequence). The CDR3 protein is CASLKQHANYGYTF. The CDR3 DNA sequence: TGTGCCAGTTTAAAACAGCACGCTAACTATGGCTACACCTTC. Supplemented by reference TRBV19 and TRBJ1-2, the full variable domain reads DGGITQSPKYLFRKEGQNVTLSCEQNLNHDAMYWYRQDPGQGLRLIYYSQIVNDFQKGDIAEGYSVSREKKESFPLTVTSAQKNPTAFYLCASLKQHANYGYTFGSGTRLTVV.

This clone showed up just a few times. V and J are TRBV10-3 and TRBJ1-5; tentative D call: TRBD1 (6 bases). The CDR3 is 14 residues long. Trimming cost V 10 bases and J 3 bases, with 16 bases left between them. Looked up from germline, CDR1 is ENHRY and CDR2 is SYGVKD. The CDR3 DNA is TGTGCCACCACCGGGACACCGGACAATCAGCCCCAGCATTTT. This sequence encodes CATTGTPDNQPQHF.

The CDR3 loop is CAWSTGQGQETQYF. Here the CDR3 DNA reads TGTGCCTGGAGTACCGGACAGGGACAAGAGACCCAGTACTTC. The J gene is TRBJ2-5, the V gene TRBV30; 8 nucleotides line up with TRBD1. This CDR3 is built from 14 residues. J gave up 2 bases and V 2 bases, and 4 bases lay outside the gene matches. Germline-derived CDR1 and CDR2 are GTSNPN and SVGIG (reference sequence). Full variable domain (rest looked up from reference TRBV30 and TRBJ2-5): SQTIHQWPATLVQPVGSPLSLECTVEGTSNPNLYWYRQAAGRGLQLLFYSVGIGQISSEVPQNLSASRPQDRQFILSSKKLLLSDSGFYLCAWSTGQGQETQYFGPGTRLLVL.

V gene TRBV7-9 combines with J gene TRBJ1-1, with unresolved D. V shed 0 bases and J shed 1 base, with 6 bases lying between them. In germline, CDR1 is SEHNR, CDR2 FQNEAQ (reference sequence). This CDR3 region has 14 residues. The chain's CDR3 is CASSLAPGNTEAFF. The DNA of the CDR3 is TGTGCCAGCAGCTTAGCGCCGGGGAACACTGAAGCTTTCTTT. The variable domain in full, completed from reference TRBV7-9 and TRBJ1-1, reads DTGVSQNPRHKITKRGQNVTFRCDPISEHNRLYWYRQTLGQGPEFLTYFQNEAQLEKSRLLSDRFSAERPKGSFSTLEIQRTEQGDSAMYLCASSLAPGNTEAFFGQGTRLTVV.